Sample share makes the clone carrying this T cell receptor (beta chain) medium-sized. This sample was taken from a study of response to subunit inactivated influenza vaccine. MiXCR, run by TCRdb on the RT-PCR reads, gives a single entry per CDR3 protein. The sample records more than 450,000 distinct CDR3 sequences, approximately 10% being singletons. The germline V gene encodes CDR1 SGHTA and CDR2 FQGNSA. The CDR3 length is 14 residues. The V and J ends lost 1 base and 5 bases respectively, with 12 bases between them. This clonotype originated in a man in his fifties or sixties who received an inactivated influenza vaccine. The source was PBMCs from blood, collected on the day of vaccination. The rearrangement links TRBV7-2 to TRBJ2-7; D remains ambiguous. CDR3 nucleotide sequence: TGTGCCAGCAGCTTAGTGGGTGTGGGGAACGAGCAGTACTTC. Amino acid sequence: CASSLVGVGNEQYF.